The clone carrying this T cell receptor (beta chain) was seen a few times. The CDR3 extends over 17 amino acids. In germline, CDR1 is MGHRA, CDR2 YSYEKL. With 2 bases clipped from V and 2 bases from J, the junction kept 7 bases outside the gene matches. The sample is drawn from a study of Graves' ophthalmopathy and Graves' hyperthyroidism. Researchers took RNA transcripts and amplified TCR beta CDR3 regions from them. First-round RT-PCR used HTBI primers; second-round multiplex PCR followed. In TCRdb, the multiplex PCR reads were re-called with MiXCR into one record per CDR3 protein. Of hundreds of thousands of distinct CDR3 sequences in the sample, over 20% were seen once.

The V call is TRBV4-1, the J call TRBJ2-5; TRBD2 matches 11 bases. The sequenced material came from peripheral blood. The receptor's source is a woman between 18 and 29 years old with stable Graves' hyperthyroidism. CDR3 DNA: TGCGCCAGCAGCCAAAGGACTAGCGGGCCGATACAAGAGACCCAGTACTTC. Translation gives CASSQRTSGPIQETQYF.